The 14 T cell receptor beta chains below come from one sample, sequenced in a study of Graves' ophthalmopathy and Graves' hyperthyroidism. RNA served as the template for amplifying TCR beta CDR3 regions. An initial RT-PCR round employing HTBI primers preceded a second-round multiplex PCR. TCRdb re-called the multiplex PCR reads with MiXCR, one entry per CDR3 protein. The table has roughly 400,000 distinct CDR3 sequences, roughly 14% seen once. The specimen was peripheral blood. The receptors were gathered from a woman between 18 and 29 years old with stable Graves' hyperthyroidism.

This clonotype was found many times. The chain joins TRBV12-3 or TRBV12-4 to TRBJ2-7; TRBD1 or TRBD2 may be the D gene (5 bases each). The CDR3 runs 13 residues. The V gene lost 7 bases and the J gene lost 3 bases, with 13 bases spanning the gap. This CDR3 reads CASTRDRRYEQYF. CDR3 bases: TGTGCCAGCACCCGGGACCGCCGCTACGAGCAGTACTTC.

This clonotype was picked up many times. Here the CDR3 reads CATSSPGQGNTGELFF. CDR3 nucleotide sequence: TGTGCCACCAGCAGCCCGGGACAGGGGAACACCGGGGAGCTGTTTTTT. The rearrangement joins TRBV15 to TRBJ2-2, with TRBD1 identical over 9 bases. V lost 3 bases, J lost 1 base, and 3 bases stayed unmatched. The germline V gene has CDR1 LNHNV and CDR2 YYDKDF (reference sequence). The CDR3 contains 16 residues.

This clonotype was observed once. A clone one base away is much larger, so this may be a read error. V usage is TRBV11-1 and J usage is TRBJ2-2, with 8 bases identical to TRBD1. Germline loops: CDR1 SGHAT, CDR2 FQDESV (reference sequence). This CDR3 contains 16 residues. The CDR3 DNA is TGTGCCAGCAGGCGGACAGGGAACCAGAACACCGGGGAGCTGTGTTTT. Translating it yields CASRRTGNQNTGELCF.

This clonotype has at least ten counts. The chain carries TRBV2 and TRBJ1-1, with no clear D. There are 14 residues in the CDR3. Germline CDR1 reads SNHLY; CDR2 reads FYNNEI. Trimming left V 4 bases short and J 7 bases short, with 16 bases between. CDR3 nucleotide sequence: TGTGCCAGCAGTGGGGTTCCAGGAGGGTTTGAAGCTTTCTTT. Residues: CASSGVPGGFEAFF.

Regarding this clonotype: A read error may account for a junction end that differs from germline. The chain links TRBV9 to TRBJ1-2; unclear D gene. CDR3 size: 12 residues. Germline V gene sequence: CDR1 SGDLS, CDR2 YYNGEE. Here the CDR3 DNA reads TGTGCCTGCAGCGATGACGGCTATGGCTACACCTTC. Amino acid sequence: CACSDDGYGYTF.

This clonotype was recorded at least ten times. CDR3 residues: CASSPIRQGSNTGELFF. CDR3 DNA: TGTGCCAGCAGTCCCATCAGACAGGGATCGAACACCGGGGAGCTGTTTTTT. The gene calls are TRBV28 and TRBJ2-2; 7 nucleotides agree with TRBD1. V shed 5 bases, J shed 0 bases, and the junction held 9 bases outside the gene matches. The CDR3 sequence is 17 residues long. Per germline, CDR1 MDHEN and CDR2 SYDVKM.

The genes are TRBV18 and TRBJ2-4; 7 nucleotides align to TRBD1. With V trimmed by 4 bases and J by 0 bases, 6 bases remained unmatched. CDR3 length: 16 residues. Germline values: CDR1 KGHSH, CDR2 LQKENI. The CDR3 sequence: CASSHGTELAKNIQYF. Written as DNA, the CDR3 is TGTGCCAGCTCACATGGGACAGAACTAGCCAAAAACATTCAGTACTTC.

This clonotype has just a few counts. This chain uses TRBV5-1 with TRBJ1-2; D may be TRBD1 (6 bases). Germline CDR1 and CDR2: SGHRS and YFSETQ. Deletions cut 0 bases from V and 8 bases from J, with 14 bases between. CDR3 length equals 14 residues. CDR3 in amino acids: CASSLVGRGEGYTF. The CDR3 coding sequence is TGCGCCAGCAGCTTGGTCGGCAGGGGAGAAGGCTACACCTTC.

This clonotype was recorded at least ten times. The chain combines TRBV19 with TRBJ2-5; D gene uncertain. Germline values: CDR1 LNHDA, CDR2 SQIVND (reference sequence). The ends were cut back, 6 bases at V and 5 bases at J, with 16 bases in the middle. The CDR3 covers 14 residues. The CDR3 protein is CASSPRRVGETQYF. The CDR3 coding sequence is TGTGCCAGTAGCCCTCGTCGGGTTGGGGAGACCCAGTACTTC.

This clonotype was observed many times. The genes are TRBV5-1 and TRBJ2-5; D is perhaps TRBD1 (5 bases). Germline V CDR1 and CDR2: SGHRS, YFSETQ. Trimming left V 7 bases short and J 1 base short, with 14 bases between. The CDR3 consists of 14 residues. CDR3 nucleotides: TGCGCCAGCTTCGGACAAGACCGCCAAGAGACCCAGTACTTC. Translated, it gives CASFGQDRQETQYF.

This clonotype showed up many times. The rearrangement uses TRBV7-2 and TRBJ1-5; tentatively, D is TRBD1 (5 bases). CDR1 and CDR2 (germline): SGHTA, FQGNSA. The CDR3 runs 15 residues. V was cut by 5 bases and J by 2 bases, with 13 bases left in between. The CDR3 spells CASSPGGGGNQPQHF. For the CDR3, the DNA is TGTGCCAGCAGCCCGGGGGGGGGTGGCAATCAGCCCCAGCATTTT.

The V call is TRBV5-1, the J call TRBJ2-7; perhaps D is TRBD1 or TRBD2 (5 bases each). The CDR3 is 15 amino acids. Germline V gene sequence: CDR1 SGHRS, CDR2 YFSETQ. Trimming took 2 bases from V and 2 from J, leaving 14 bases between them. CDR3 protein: CASSLLGRATYEQYF. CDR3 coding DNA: TGCGCCAGCAGCTTATTGGGGCGGGCAACCTACGAGCAGTACTTC.

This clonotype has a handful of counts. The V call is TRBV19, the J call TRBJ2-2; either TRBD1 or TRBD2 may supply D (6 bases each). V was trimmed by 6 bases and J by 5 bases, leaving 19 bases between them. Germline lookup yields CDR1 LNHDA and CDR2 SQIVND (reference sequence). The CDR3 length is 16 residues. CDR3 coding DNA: TGTGCCAGTAGCATTCGGGGGCTAGATTTAACCGGGGAGCTGTTTTTT. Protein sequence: CASSIRGLDLTGELFF. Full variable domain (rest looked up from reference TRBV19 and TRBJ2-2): DGGITQSPKYLFRKEGQNVTLSCEQNLNHDAMYWYRQDPGQGLRLIYYSQIVNDFQKGDIAEGYSVSREKKESFPLTVTSAQKNPTAFYLCASSIRGLDLTGELFFGEGSRLTVL.

The CDR3 protein is CASSPWTESGNTIYF. The CDR3, as DNA: TGTGCCAGCTCACCTTGGACAGAATCGGGAAACACCATATATTTT. This sequence joins TRBV18 and TRBJ1-3; tentative D call: TRBD1 (6 bases). The CDR3 consists of 15 residues. Germline V gene data show CDR1 as KGHSH and CDR2 as LQKENI. V was shortened by 3 bases and J by 4 bases, with 13 bases between the two germline ends.